The 28 T cell receptor beta chains in this list originate from one sample, sequenced in a study of molecular identifiers for immune sequencing clone quantification. TCRdb re-derived calls from the PCR reads in MiXCR, one entry per CDR3 protein. The data show about 40,000 distinct CDR3 sequences, 24% seen once. Sequenced sample: naive CD8+ T cells from blood, with Jurkat cell RNA spiked in. Subset denoted: FACS-sorted CD8+CD4-CCR7+CD45RA+ naive T cells. The origin of the receptors is a human donor in good health. Some libraries in this study had Jurkat cell RNA spiked in.

About this clonotype: Relative to the germline gene, one junction end is altered; a read error may explain this. The chain joins TRBV11-2 to TRBJ1-3, with D unresolved. Germline lookup yields CDR1 SGHAT and CDR2 FQNNGV. The CDR3 runs 15 residues. The CDR3 here is CTSSPHRYSGNTIYF. CDR3 coding DNA: TGTACCAGCAGCCCACACCGGTACTCTGGAAACACCATATATTTT.

This clonotype was seen repeatedly, ten times or more. The rearrangement joins TRBV28 to TRBJ2-7; the match to TRBD1 covers 8 bases. Germline loops: CDR1 MDHEN, CDR2 SYDVKM. Trimming at V came to 10 bases and at J to 4 bases, leaving 6 bases not matched to a gene. The CDR3 extends over 12 amino acids. As DNA, the CDR3 is TGTGCCACCGGGACAGGCGAGTACGAGCAGTACTTC. This sequence encodes CATGTGEYEQYF.

With respect to this clonotype: One base away lies a much larger clone, so this may be a sequencing read error. The V gene is TRBV10-2, the J gene TRBJ2-5; D remains unclear. This CDR3 spans 14 amino acids. V lost 2 bases and J 0 bases, leaving 7 bases between the germline ends. Germline V gene data show CDR1 as WSHSY and CDR2 as SAAADI. The CDR3 nucleotides are TGCGCCAGCAGTGAGGATCCGGACCAAGAGACCCAGTACTTC. Its protein is CASSEDPDQETQYF.

The chain couples TRBV9 to TRBJ2-3; 7 nucleotides align to TRBD2. Germline-derived CDR1 and CDR2 are SGDLS and YYNGEE. V lost 3 bases to trimming and J lost 0 bases; unmatched junction nucleotides: 7. The CDR3 extends over 16 amino acids. CDR3 sequence reads: CASSGLAGASTDTQYF. CDR3 coding DNA: TGTGCCAGCAGCGGTTTAGCGGGCGCAAGCACAGATACGCAGTATTTT.

This clonotype was counted ten times or more. The gene calls are TRBV7-9 and TRBJ2-3; D remains unclear. The CDR3 spans 12 residues. The V gene's germline CDR1 is SEHNR and CDR2 FQNEAQ (reference sequence). V lost 6 bases and J 2 bases, leaving 6 bases between the germline ends. This chain's CDR3 is CASRQYTDTQYF. CDR3 coding DNA: TGTGCCAGCAGACAGTACACAGATACGCAGTATTTT.

This clonotype was seen many times. This CDR3 reads CASSQGGSGSSYNEQFF. CDR3 sequence (DNA): TGCGCCAGCAGCCAAGGCGGTTCCGGGAGCTCCTACAATGAGCAGTTCTTC. The chain employs TRBV4-1 and TRBJ2-1, with D tentatively TRBD2 (6 bases). V shed 1 base and J shed 0 bases, with 13 bases lying between them. The length of the CDR3 is 17 residues. Germline assignment: CDR1 MGHRA and CDR2 YSYEKL.

In regard to this clonotype: This could be a read error, since a much larger clone is one nucleotide away. The V and J genes are TRBV19 and TRBJ2-7; D may be TRBD1 (5 bases). V was pared by 6 bases and J by 2 bases, with 11 bases between. Germline assignment: CDR1 LNHDA and CDR2 SQIVND (reference sequence). The CDR3 totals 13 residues. The CDR3 spells CASSNEGAYEQYF. The CDR3 nucleotides are TGTGCCAGTAGCAATGAAGGGGCCTACGAGCAGTACTTC.

Points on this clonotype: With a much larger clone just one base away, this may be a read error. V usage is TRBV2 and J usage is TRBJ2-1; maybe TRBD2 (5 bases). The CDR3 has 15 residues. Trimming cost V 7 bases and J 5 bases, with 18 bases left between them. CDR1 and CDR2 from the germline V gene are SNHLY and FYNNEI. The CDR3: CASKGSGSPNNEQFF. The CDR3 nucleotides are TGTGCCAGCAAGGGTTCGGGATCCCCCAACAATGAGCAGTTCTTC.

Ten or more counts support this clonotype. The gene calls are TRBV6-2 or TRBV6-3 and TRBJ2-3; 8 bases are a match to TRBD1. The CDR3 covers 15 residues. Looked up from germline, CDR1 is MNHEY and CDR2 is SVGEGT. Trimming at V came to 4 bases and at J to 0 bases, leaving 3 bases not matched to a gene. The CDR3 bases are TGTGCCAGCAGTTCCTGGGACAGGAGCACAGATACGCAGTATTTT. This sequence encodes CASSSWDRSTDTQYF.

Only a few counts were recorded for this clonotype. Possible read error: a much larger clone is one base away. This rearrangement joins TRBV20-1 to TRBJ2-7; D uncertain. CDR1 and CDR2 from the germline V gene are DFQATT and SNEGSKA (reference sequence). The V and J ends lost 1 base and 6 bases respectively, with 10 bases between them. This CDR3 has 12 amino acids. The CDR3 spells CSARVGYCEQYF. The CDR3 bases are TGCAGTGCTAGAGTGGGCTACTGCGAGCAGTACTTC.

This clonotype occurred a few times. The V call is TRBV7-6, the J call TRBJ1-1; weak D call: TRBD1 (6 bases). This CDR3 comprises 13 residues. In germline, CDR1 is SGHVS, CDR2 FNYEAQ. V was clipped by 9 bases and J by 3 bases, with 14 bases between them. CDR3 bases: TGTGCCAGTAAGGGGGGGATGGACACTGAAGCTTTCTTT. Translation: CASKGGMDTEAFF.

This clonotype was recorded a few times. This chain joins TRBV29-1 and TRBJ2-2, with 8 positions matching TRBD2. Germline V gene lookup returns CDR1 SQVTM and CDR2 ANQGSEA. The CDR3 loop spans 16 amino acids. V shed 3 bases and J 3 bases; nucleotides not matched to a gene: 9. The CDR3 loop reads CSVETLGGRHTGELFF. CDR3 nucleotides: TGCAGCGTTGAGACCCTCGGCGGGAGGCACACCGGGGAGCTGTTTTTT.

This clonotype is medium-sized (0.01 to 0.1%) within its sample. This chain joins TRBV20-1 and TRBJ2-4, with D maybe TRBD2 (5 bases). CDR3 length: 15 amino acids. Trimming removed 0 bases from V and 0 bases from J, with 9 bases in between. Germline V gene data show CDR1 as DFQATT and CDR2 as SNEGSKA (reference sequence). The CDR3 is CSARESGEAKNIQYF. CDR3 sequence (DNA): TGCAGTGCTAGAGAAAGCGGAGAAGCCAAAAACATTCAGTACTTC.

This chain uses TRBV4-3 with TRBJ2-1; D unclear. The germline V and J ends were trimmed by 0 bases and 0 bases, with 12 bases remaining between them. CDR1 is LGHNA, CDR2 YSLEER, per germline. This CDR3 is built from 17 residues. The CDR3 bases are TGCGCCAGCAGCCAAGAAGGCGGTGAATACTCCTACAATGAGCAGTTCTTC. Translating it yields CASSQEGGEYSYNEQFF.

This clonotype was recorded at least ten times. The chain employs TRBV6-5 and TRBJ2-7, with D possibly TRBD1 on 5 matching bases. Trimming took 6 bases from V and 3 from J, leaving 18 bases between them. CDR3 size: 15 residues. The germline gives CDR1 MNHEY, CDR2 SVGAGI. CDR3 loop: CASRDEPLDSYEQYF. Written as DNA, the CDR3 is TGTGCCAGCAGGGATGAACCTCTTGACAGCTACGAGCAGTACTTC.

On this clonotype itself: This could be a read error, since a much larger clone is one nucleotide away. The J gene is TRBJ1-1, the V gene TRBV6-5, with no clear D. The CDR3 extends over 12 amino acids. The V end lost 10 bases, the J end lost 10 bases, and 19 bases lay between the germline ends. Germline V gene lookup returns CDR1 MNHEY and CDR2 SVGAGI. The CDR3 DNA reads as TGTGCCAACAGACACGTGGCCCAAGGAGCTTTCTTT. Its translation is CANRHVAQGAFF.

This clonotype has at least ten counts. The chain has TRBV5-1 and TRBJ2-7; no clear D. The ends were cut back, 3 bases at V and 1 base at J, with 17 bases in the middle. Per the germline V gene, CDR1 is SGHRS and CDR2 is YFSETQ. The CDR3 is made up of 16 amino acids. Here the CDR3 DNA reads TGCGCCAGCAGCTCCCTAGAACTGGGCCCGTCCTACGAGCAGTACTTC. Translated: CASSSLELGPSYEQYF.

For this clonotype: The junction and the germline gene differ at one end; a read error may be behind it. This chain links TRBV7-9 with TRBJ1-4; D possibly corresponds to TRBD1 (6 bases). The CDR3 spans 13 residues. Per the germline V gene, CDR1 is SEHNR and CDR2 is FQNEAQ (reference sequence). CDR3 in DNA: TGTGCCAGCAGCCTGAGACAGGATGAAAAACTGTTCTTT. Encoded protein: CASSLRQDEKLFF.

To note about this clonotype: An end of the junction differs from the germline gene, which may be a read error. J is TRBJ1-5 and V is TRBV2; D might be TRBD1 (5 bases). Germline V gives CDR1 SNHLY, CDR2 FYNNEI. There are 13 residues in the CDR3. CDR3 sequence: CARSAGGFSPQHF. The CDR3 nucleotides are TGTGCCCGCAGTGCGGGGGGTTTTTCGCCCCAGCATTTT.

The chain combines TRBV12-3 or TRBV12-4 with TRBJ2-2, with D uncertain. V lost 4 bases and J 1 base, leaving 7 bases between the germline ends. The CDR3 has 14 amino acids. The CDR3 sequence: CASSWLGNTGELFF. CDR3 nucleotides: TGTGCCAGCAGTTGGTTGGGGAACACCGGGGAGCTGTTTTTT.

In the case of this clonotype: A single base separates this from a much larger clone, so it may be a read error. V gene TRBV30 combines with J gene TRBJ2-2, with D possibly being TRBD2 (5 bases). The CDR3 is 12 amino acids. Germline V gene data show CDR1 as GTSNPN and CDR2 as SVGIG (reference sequence). The CDR3 DNA reads as TGTGCCCGGAGGTGGGGAGTCGGGGAGCTGTTTTTT. It encodes CARRWGVGELFF.

Turning to this clonotype: With a much larger clone just one base away, this may be a read error. The rearrangement joins TRBV29-1 to TRBJ2-4, with D perhaps TRBD1 (5 bases). The CDR3 loop spans 11 amino acids. Germline V gives CDR1 SQVTM, CDR2 ANQGSEA. The V gene lost 4 bases and the J gene lost 8 bases, with 9 bases spanning the gap. The CDR3 nucleotides read TGCAGCGTTGTTACAGGATACATTCAGTACTTC. Encoded protein: CSVVTGYIQYF.

This clonotype showed up many times. This chain uses TRBV5-8 with TRBJ2-3, with D tentatively TRBD2 (6 bases). Germline assignment: CDR1 SGHTS and CDR2 YDEGEE. V was clipped by 0 bases and J by 2 bases, with 16 bases between them. The CDR3 sequence is 17 residues long. In nucleotides, the CDR3 is TGTGCCAGCAGCTTGGTTTTTAGGGACTCCAACACAGATACGCAGTATTTT. It specifies CASSLVFRDSNTDTQYF.

This clonotype was observed at least ten times. The rearrangement joins TRBV4-1 to TRBJ2-1, with 9 nucleotides matching TRBD2. The CDR3 spans 16 residues. Germline V CDR1 and CDR2: MGHRA, YSYEKL. After removal of 0 bases from V and 4 bases from J, the junction contained 4 bases not matched to a gene. CDR3 sequence (DNA): TGCGCCAGCAGCCAAGATGAGCTAGCGGGGTACAATGAGCAGTTCTTC. Encoded protein: CASSQDELAGYNEQFF.

To note about this clonotype: A read error is possible here, since a much larger clone lies one base away. The chain joins TRBV12-3 or TRBV12-4 to TRBJ2-6, with a weak D call TRBD2 (6 bases). CDR3 length: 15 residues. Between the trimmed V and J ends, which lost 11 bases and 0 bases, there was a span of 14 bases. CDR3 coding DNA: TGTGCCGGCGGCGGGGTAGGCTCTGGGGCCAACGTCCTGACTTTC. Protein: CAGGGVGSGANVLTF.

This clonotype was recorded at least ten times. J is TRBJ2-7 and V is TRBV29-1, with D perhaps given as TRBD1 or TRBD2 (5 bases each). Trimming removed 0 bases at V and 2 bases at J, with 17 bases between. CDR3 length: 16 amino acids. Germline CDR1 SQVTM, CDR2 ANQGSEA. CDR3 nucleotides: TGCAGCGTTGAAGATCTCGAGGGCGAGGGGACCTACGAGCAGTACTTC. It codes for CSVEDLEGEGTYEQYF.

This clonotype was picked up a small number of times. The DNA for the CDR3 is TGTGCCACCAGCAGAGATAGTTTCCCGGACAGGGCGGGCTACGAGCAGTACTTC. Its protein product is CATSRDSFPDRAGYEQYF. This chain links TRBV15 with TRBJ2-7, with TRBD1 identical over 8 bases. The length of the CDR3 is 18 residues. The germline V gene encodes CDR1 LNHNV and CDR2 YYDKDF (reference sequence). Unmatched junction bases numbered 13, after V lost 0 bases and J lost 3 bases.

V is TRBV6-5 and J is TRBJ2-2, with a tentative D call TRBD2 (6 bases). Trimming took off 0 bases at V and 4 bases at J, with 15 bases between the two ends. Looked up from germline, CDR1 is MNHEY and CDR2 is SVGAGI. The CDR3 is 17 amino acids. The CDR3 DNA reads as TGTGCCAGCAGTTACTCTGTGGGGGGAAGGAGCACCGGGGAGCTGTTTTTT. This sequence encodes CASSYSVGGRSTGELFF.